The clone carrying this TCR beta chain was counted between two and nine times. Its antigen is undetermined. Isolated RNA was reverse transcribed in full, so expressed TCRB transcripts were sequenced. Profiled with immunoSEQ multiplex PCR; TCRdb holds only in-frame clones, not every one. The sample comprises 350,000 to 450,000 clones, roughly 16% of which are singletons, and about 0.019% rests with the top ten. This sample was included in a study of beta chain features in type 1 diabetes. Germline-derived CDR1 and CDR2 are MGHRA and YSYEKL. V was clipped by 5 bases and J by 4 bases; unmatched bases: 10. The CDR3 is 17 residues long. Every single donor gave one heparinised blood draw, and these averaged about 110 mL. CD4+ naive, central memory, regulatory and stem cell-like memory cells were sorted via CD45RO/CCR7/CD25/CD127/CD95/CD27. Overall study results and limits: Relative to healthy donors, patients appeared to have naive, central memory and Treg TCRB repertoires that were more similar. Insertions were fewer and deletions more numerous at VDJ junctions in type 1 diabetes patients.

The source material was naive CD4+ T cells from blood. The chain is built from TRBV4-1 and TRBJ2-7; 14 bases map to TRBD2. This sequence originates from a woman aged 18-29 years in good health. Here the CDR3 reads CASSSGLAGVQLYEQYF. As DNA, the CDR3 is TGCGCCAGCAGCTCGGGACTAGCGGGAGTACAGCTTTACGAGCAGTACTTC.